This T cell receptor beta chain was identified in a study of beta chain features in type 1 diabetes. Germline lookup yields CDR1 KGHSH and CDR2 LQKENI. This CDR3 has 15 amino acids. J lost 7 bases, V lost 3 bases, and 11 bases had no gene match. Every bit of the isolated RNA underwent reverse transcription, so sequencing read expressed TCRB transcripts. Sequencing was performed with immunoSEQ multiplex PCR; in TCRdb, only in-frame clones are kept and a portion is missing. Of 90,000 to 110,000 clones in the sample, approximately 37% were seen once. The clonotype was recovered from a woman under 30 in good health. J is TRBJ1-1 and V is TRBV18, with 7 nucleotides matching TRBD1. The specimen sequenced was stem cell memory CD4+ T cells from blood. Here the CDR3 DNA reads TGTGCCAGCTCACCTACAATAGACAGGGCCCTTGAAGCTTTCTTT. It specifies CASSPTIDRALEAFF.